This is a list of T cell receptor beta chains from one sample in a study of blood T cell repertoires in COVID-19. Sequencing used immunoSEQ multiplex PCR; TCRdb keeps in-frame clones, though not all of them. The sample has 270,000 or so clones; around nine tenths are singletons. Sequencing was performed on PBMCs or T cells enriched from blood (not recorded which). The receptors shown here come from a woman aged 18-29 years who had recovered from COVID-19. The CDR3 runs from the conserved cysteine through the conserved F or W. Each record gives: D gene, J gene, V gene, clone size, CDR3 protein, CDR3 DNA. The D gene is left open where the match is weak. Part of the rows lack a size; the others show once, few, many or a class for expanded clones.

NA,TRBJ1-1,TRBV18,NA,CASSPSGNTEAFF,TGTGCCAGCTCGCCCTCGGGGAACACTGAAGCTTTCTTT
TRBD1,TRBJ1-2,TRBV4-3,NA,CASSQRSGGGYGYTF,TGCGCCAGCAGCCAACGGTCAGGGGGCGGCTATGGCTACACCTTC
TRBD2,TRBJ2-7,TRBV19,NA,CASSIRSSGGDAVHEQYF,TGTGCCAGTAGTATCCGCTCGAGCGGGGGGGACGCTGTACACGAGCAGTACTTC
NA,TRBJ2-1,TRBV11-2,NA,CASTPAGASSYNEQFF,TGTGCCAGCACCCCCGCGGGGGCCAGCTCCTACAATGAGCAGTTCTTC
NA,TRBJ1-1,TRBV7-8,NA,CASTPLGPNTEAFF,TGTGCCAGCACCCCCCTGGGGCCGAACACTGAAGCTTTCTTT
TRBD2,TRBJ2-1,TRBV5-1,once,CASSQRASGRTNEQFF,TGCGCCAGCAGTCAACGGGCTAGCGGGAGGACGAATGAGCAGTTCTTC
NA,TRBJ1-2,TRBV28,NA,CASSLSGESRLNYGYTF,TGTGCCAGCAGTTTGTCAGGGGAGAGCCGACTTAACTATGGCTACACCTTC
TRBD2,TRBJ2-1,TRBV11-3,NA,CASSPRGRAYNEQFF,TGTGCCAGCAGCCCACGGGGGAGGGCCTACAATGAGCAGTTCTTC
NA,TRBJ1-4,TRBV10-3,NA,CAISAEAGENEKLFF,TGTGCCATCAGTGCTGAAGCAGGTGAAAATGAAAAACTGTTTTTT
NA,TRBJ2-2,TRBV7-2,NA,CASSLAGNGGNTGELFF,TGTGCCAGCAGCTTAGCGGGTAACGGAGGGAACACCGGGGAGCTGTTTTTT
TRBD1,TRBJ2-2,TRBV7-9,NA,CASSPGQITGELFF,TGTGCCAGCAGCCCGGGACAGATCACCGGGGAGCTGTTTTTT
NA,TRBJ1-1,TRBV4-3,NA,CASSQIGTQNTEAFF,TGCGCCAGCAGCCAGATAGGGACACAAAACACTGAAGCTTTCTTT
TRBD2,TRBJ2-5,TRBV27,NA,CASRRTSGRVGETQYF,TGTGCCAGCAGGCGGACTAGCGGGAGGGTAGGAGAGACCCAGTACTTC
NA,TRBJ2-2,TRBV7-8,NA,CASSPLGYQGTGELFF,TGTGCCAGCAGCCCCCTTGGATACCAGGGAACCGGGGAGCTGTTTTTT
TRBD1,TRBJ2-5,TRBV15,NA,CATSRQQGLVETQYF,TGTGCCACCAGCAGACAACAGGGGTTGGTCGAGACCCAGTACTTC
TRBD1,TRBJ1-1,TRBV5-1,few,CASSLEGAWGTEAFF,TGCGCCAGCAGCTTGGAGGGGGCGTGGGGCACTGAAGCTTTCTTT
NA,TRBJ1-1,TRBV6-6,NA,CASSYMQGGDTEAFF,TGTGCCAGCAGTTACATGCAGGGAGGGGACACTGAAGCTTTCTTT
TRBD1,TRBJ1-2,TRBV15,NA,CATSREKDRGRNGYTF,TGTGCCACCAGCAGAGAAAAGGACAGGGGGAGAAATGGCTACACCTTC
NA,TRBJ1-6,TRBV9,NA,CASSAQQGRGNSPLHF,TGTGCCAGCAGCGCCCAGCAGGGGCGCGGTAATTCACCCCTCCACTTT
TRBD1,TRBJ2-7,TRBV19,NA,CASSIRQGGYEQYF,TGTGCCAGTAGTATACGACAGGGTGGCTACGAGCAGTACTTC
TRBD1,TRBJ2-7,TRBV4-1,once,CASSFRDRGYEQYF,TGCGCCAGCAGCTTCCGGGACAGGGGGTACGAGCAGTACTTC
TRBD1,TRBJ2-1,TRBV6-6,NA,CASKKTDRGGDNEQFF,TGTGCCAGCAAAAAAACCGACAGGGGTGGGGACAATGAGCAGTTCTTC
NA,TRBJ1-2,TRBV19,NA,CASSIFTTATTYGYTF,TGTGCCAGTAGCATCTTTACGACAGCGACAACCTATGGCTACACCTTC
NA,TRBJ2-3,TRBV7-2,NA,CASSLMTGRADTQYF,TGTGCCAGCAGCCTTATGACCGGGAGAGCAGATACGCAGTATTTT
NA,TRBJ1-2,TRBV3-1/TRBV3-2,NA,CASSIREDYGYTF,TGTGCCAGCAGTATCAGAGAGGACTATGGCTACACCTTC
NA,TRBJ1-1,TRBV28,few,CASSRLVNTEAFF,TGTGCCAGCAGCAGACTGGTGAACACTGAAGCTTTCTTT
TRBD2,TRBJ2-5,TRBV4-3,once,CASSQPYGTSGAETQYF,TGCGCCAGCAGCCAACCCTACGGGACTAGCGGGGCTGAGACCCAGTACTTC
NA,TRBJ2-5,TRBV30,NA,CAGSANQETQYF,TGTGCCGGTAGCGCGAACCAAGAGACCCAGTACTTC
TRBD1,TRBJ2-7,TRBV27,once,CASSLSMTGGYEQYF,TGTGCCAGCAGTTTATCGATGACAGGGGGGTACGAGCAGTACTTC
NA,TRBJ1-2,TRBV21-1,NA,CASSKGASEKCYGYTF,TGTGCCAGCAGCAAAGGGGCCTCTGAGAAGTGCTATGGCTACACCTTC
TRBD2,TRBJ2-3,TRBV4-1,NA,CASRRLAGVVDTQYF,TGCGCCAGCAGACGACTAGCGGGGGTGGTAGATACGCAGTATTTT
TRBD2,TRBJ2-1,TRBV9,NA,CASTKASGGLEQFF,TGTGCCTCAACAAAGGCTAGCGGGGGCCTTGAGCAGTTCTTC
NA,TRBJ1-4,TRBV12-3/TRBV12-4,NA,CASSFRRDEKLFF,TGTGCCAGCAGTTTTAGACGGGATGAAAAACTGTTTTTT
NA,TRBJ2-7,TRBV7-2,NA,CASRVRAESYEQYF,TGTGCCAGCAGGGTCAGGGCAGAATCCTACGAGCAGTACTTC
TRBD1,TRBJ1-1,TRBV15,few,CATSRSQGARTFF,TGTGCCACCAGCAGATCCCAGGGGGCGAGGACTTTCTTT
TRBD1,TRBJ2-5,TRBV2,NA,CASTWTGQETQYF,TGTGCCAGCACCTGGACAGGCCAAGAGACCCAGTACTTC
NA,TRBJ1-5,TRBV10-3,NA,CAISQTRGGTDQPQHF,TGTGCCATCAGTCAAACCCGGGGGGGGACCGATCAGCCCCAGCATTTT
NA,TRBJ1-3,TRBV30,NA,CAWSVNGRFFSGNTIYF,TGTGCCTGGAGTGTAAATGGTCGGTTCTTCTCTGGAAACACCATATATTTT
NA,TRBJ2-1,TRBV18,NA,CASSPVSATYNEQFF,TGTGCCAGCTCCCCGGTAAGCGCTACCTACAATGAGCAGTTCTTC
NA,TRBJ1-4,TRBV19,once,CASTPGFNEKLFF,TGTGCCAGTACGCCGGGGTTTAATGAAAAACTGTTTTTT
NA,TRBJ2-6,TRBV19,NA,CASSNAGTGANVLTF,TGTGCCAGTAGTAACGCGGGGACTGGGGCCAACGTCCTGACTTTC
NA,TRBJ1-3,TRBV2,once,CASMRGAPGNTIYF,TGTGCCAGCATGCGGGGTGCTCCAGGAAACACCATATATTTT
NA,TRBJ2-7,TRBV4-1,NA,CASGQAWPPGDYEQYF,TGCGCCAGCGGGCAGGCGTGGCCCCCAGGGGACTACGAGCAGTACTTC
NA,TRBJ2-5,TRBV7-9,NA,CASSLVWTQETQYF,TGTGCCAGCAGCTTAGTGTGGACTCAAGAGACCCAGTACTTC
TRBD1,TRBJ2-7,TRBV27,once,CASSHGTGYEQYF,TGTGCCAGCAGCCACGGGACAGGCTACGAGCAGTACTTC
TRBD1,TRBJ1-2,TRBV28,few,CASSTGTGFGYTF,TGTGCCAGCAGTACAGGGACAGGGTTCGGCTACACCTTC
TRBD2,TRBJ2-1,TRBV18,NA,CASSPSGAGSYNEQFF,TGTGCCAGCTCACCATCCGGAGCGGGAAGCTACAATGAGCAGTTCTTC
TRBD2,TRBJ2-7,TRBV2,few,CASIRTSGAYEQYF,TGTGCCAGCATTCGGACTAGCGGGGCCTACGAGCAGTACTTC
NA,TRBJ2-1,TRBV6-5,NA,CASSYRGWEQFF,TGTGCCAGCAGTTACCGGGGGTGGGAGCAGTTCTTC
TRBD1,TRBJ2-7,TRBV11-1,NA,CASSSGQGGPYEQYF,TGTGCCAGCAGCTCGGGACAGGGGGGGCCCTACGAGCAGTACTTC
TRBD2,TRBJ2-1,TRBV11-3,NA,CASSQIAGGIYNEQFF,TGTGCCAGCAGCCAAATAGCGGGGGGGATTTACAATGAGCAGTTCTTC
TRBD1,TRBJ1-2,TRBV7-9,NA,CASSPSFRDSIGYTF,TGTGCCAGCAGCCCCTCCTTTCGGGACAGTATTGGCTACACCTTC
TRBD2,TRBJ2-5,TRBV9,NA,CASSVGATSGTQETQYF,TGTGCCAGCAGCGTAGGGGCGACTAGCGGGACTCAAGAGACCCAGTACTTC
TRBD2,TRBJ2-1,TRBV7-2,NA,CASSLSSGAGSYNEQFF,TGTGCCAGCAGCTTATCTAGCGGGGCAGGGTCCTACAATGAGCAGTTCTTC